These 5 T cell receptor beta chains were all obtained from the same sample, sequenced in a study of PD-L1 blockade in urothelial cancer. Libraries were prepared by immunoSEQ multiplex PCR; TCRdb keeps only in-frame clonotypes and omits some of them. In the table there are 40,000 to 55,000 clones, over 70% of which are singletons. This sample comprised PBMCs, obtained around atezolizumab (anti-PD-L1) treatment. The receptors shown here come from a man in his forties with urothelial cancer.

The genes are TRBV7-6 and TRBJ2-2, with 9 positions matching TRBD2. The germline CDR1 and CDR2 sequences are SGHVS and FNYEAQ. V shed 5 bases, J shed 1 base, and the junction held 5 bases outside the gene matches. The CDR3 has 16 residues. The CDR3 here is CASSPRSGRNTGELFF. The CDR3 DNA is TGTGCCAGCAGCCCGCGTAGCGGGAGGAACACCGGGGAGCTGTTTTTT.

V gene TRBV7-8 combines with J gene TRBJ2-7; tentatively, D is TRBD1 (6 bases). Germline loops: CDR1 SGHVS, CDR2 FQNEAQ. With 3 bases removed from V and 7 bases from J, the gap between germline ends came to 19 bases. The CDR3 sequence is 15 residues long. CDR3 sequence (DNA): TGTGCCAGCAGCTTTGACCCCGGACAGTCGAAGGAGCAGTACTTC. Protein sequence: CASSFDPGQSKEQYF.

The rearrangement uses TRBV13 and TRBJ1-1; D unresolved. This CDR3 is built from 14 residues. V was clipped by 5 bases and J by 1 base, with 11 bases between them. CDR1 and CDR2 (germline): PRHDT, FYEKMQ (reference sequence). This chain's CDR3 is CASSGYTENTEAFF. The CDR3, as DNA: TGTGCCAGCAGCGGATACACAGAGAACACTGAAGCTTTCTTT.

The count of this clone is one. The chain joins TRBV6-5 to TRBJ2-2; possible D gene TRBD1, 6 bases. The CDR3 is 13 amino acids. The germline gives CDR1 MNHEY, CDR2 SVGAGI. The V and J ends lost 6 bases and 7 bases respectively, with 12 bases between them. The CDR3 bases are TGTGCCAGCAGACAGGGAGTCGTCGGGGAGCTGTTTTTT. Protein product: CASRQGVVGELFF.

The chain couples TRBV30 to TRBJ2-2, with 9 bases aligning to TRBD1. CDR1 is GTSNPN and CDR2 is SVGIG in the germline V gene (reference sequence). V lost 5 bases to trimming and J lost 6 bases; unmatched junction nucleotides: 7. The CDR3 spans 14 residues. The CDR3 sequence is CAWHYRGRAGELFF. The CDR3 DNA reads TGTGCCTGGCACTACAGGGGGCGAGCCGGGGAGCTGTTTTTT.